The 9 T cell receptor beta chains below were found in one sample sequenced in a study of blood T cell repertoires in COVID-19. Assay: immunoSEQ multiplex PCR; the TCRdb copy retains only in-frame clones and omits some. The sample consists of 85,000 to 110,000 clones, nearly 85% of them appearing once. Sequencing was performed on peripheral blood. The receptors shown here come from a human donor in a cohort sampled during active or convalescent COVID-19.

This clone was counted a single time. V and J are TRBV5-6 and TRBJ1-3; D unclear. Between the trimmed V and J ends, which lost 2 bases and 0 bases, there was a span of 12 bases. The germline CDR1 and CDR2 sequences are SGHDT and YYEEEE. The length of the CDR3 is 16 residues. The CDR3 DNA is TGTGCCAGCAGCTTTTCATCACCTAGCTCTGGAAACACCATATATTTT. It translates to CASSFSSPSSGNTIYF.

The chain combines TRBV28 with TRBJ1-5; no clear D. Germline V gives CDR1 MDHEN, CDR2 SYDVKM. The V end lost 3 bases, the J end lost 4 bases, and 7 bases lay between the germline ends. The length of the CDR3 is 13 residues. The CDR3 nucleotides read TGTGCCAGCAGTTTTGAGGAGAATCAGCCCCAGCATTTT. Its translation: CASSFEENQPQHF.

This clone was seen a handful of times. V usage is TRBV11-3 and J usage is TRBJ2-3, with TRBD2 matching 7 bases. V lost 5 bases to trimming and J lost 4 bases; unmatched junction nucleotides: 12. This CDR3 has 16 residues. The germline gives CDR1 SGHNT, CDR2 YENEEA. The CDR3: CASSPWGGTSADTQYF. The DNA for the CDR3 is TGTGCCAGCAGCCCCTGGGGGGGGACGTCGGCAGATACGCAGTATTTT. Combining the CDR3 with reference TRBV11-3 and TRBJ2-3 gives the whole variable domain EAGVVQSPRYKIIEKKQPVAFWCNPISGHNTLYWYLQNLGQGPELLIRYENEEAVDDSQLPKDRFSAERLKGVDSTLKIQPAELGDSAVYLCASSPWGGTSADTQYFGPGTRLTVL.

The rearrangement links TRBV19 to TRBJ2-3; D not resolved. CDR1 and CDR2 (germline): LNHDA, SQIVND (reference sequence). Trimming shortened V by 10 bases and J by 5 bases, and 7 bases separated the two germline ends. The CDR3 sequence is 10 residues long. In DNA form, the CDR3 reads TGTGCCACCTCGCGAGATACGCAGTATTTT. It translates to CATSRDTQYF.

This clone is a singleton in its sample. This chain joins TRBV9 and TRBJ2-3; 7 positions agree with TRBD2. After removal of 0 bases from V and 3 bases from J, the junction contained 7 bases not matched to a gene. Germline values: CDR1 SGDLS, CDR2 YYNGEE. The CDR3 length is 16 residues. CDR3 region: CASSVAIRGETDTQYF. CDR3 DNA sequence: TGTGCCAGCAGCGTAGCGATTCGGGGGGAAACAGATACGCAGTATTTT.

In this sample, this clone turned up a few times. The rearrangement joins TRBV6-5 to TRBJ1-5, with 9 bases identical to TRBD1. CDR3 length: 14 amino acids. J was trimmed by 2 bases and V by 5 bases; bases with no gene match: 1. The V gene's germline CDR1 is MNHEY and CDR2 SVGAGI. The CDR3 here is CASSRTGGNQPQHF. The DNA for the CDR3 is TGTGCCAGCAGTCGGACAGGGGGCAATCAGCCCCAGCATTTT.

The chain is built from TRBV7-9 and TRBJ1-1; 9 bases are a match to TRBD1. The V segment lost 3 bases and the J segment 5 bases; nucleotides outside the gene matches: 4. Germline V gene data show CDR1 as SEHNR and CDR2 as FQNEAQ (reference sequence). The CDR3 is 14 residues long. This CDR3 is CASSFGTGWTEAFF. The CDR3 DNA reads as TGTGCCAGCAGCTTCGGGACAGGGTGGACTGAAGCTTTCTTT.

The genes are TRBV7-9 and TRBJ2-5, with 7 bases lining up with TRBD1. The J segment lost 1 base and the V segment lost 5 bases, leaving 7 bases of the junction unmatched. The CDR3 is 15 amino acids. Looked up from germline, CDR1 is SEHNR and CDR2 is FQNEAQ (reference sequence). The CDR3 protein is CASSHDRDPQETQYF. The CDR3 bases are TGTGCCAGCAGCCATGACAGGGACCCCCAAGAGACCCAGTACTTC.

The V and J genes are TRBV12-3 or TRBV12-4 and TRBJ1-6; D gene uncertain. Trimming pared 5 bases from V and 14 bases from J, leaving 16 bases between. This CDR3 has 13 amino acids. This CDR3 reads CASSARASEALHF. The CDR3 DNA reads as TGTGCCAGCAGTGCCCGGGCCTCGGAGGCCCTCCACTTT.